This T cell receptor beta chain was documented in a study of T cells in Graves' hyperthyroidism and ophthalmopathy. Findings of the study overall: Ophthalmopathy, as predicted by the model, came a median 6.5 months after the prediction. Expanded thyroid clonotypes (above 0.001) were mostly also found in blood.

This clonotype was recorded at least ten times. Antigen unknown. The CDR3 has 13 amino acids. Germline lookup yields CDR1 ENHRY and CDR2 SYGVKD. The V and J ends lost 0 bases and 7 bases respectively, with 7 bases between them. Ahead of any ophthalmopathy symptoms, the blood sample was obtained at the first diagnosis of hyperthyroidism. Around 10 ml fresh peripheral blood yielded the PBMCs. Using RNA transcripts as the source, TCR beta CDR3 regions were amplified. The HTBI primer set drove a first-round RT-PCR of the TCR CDR3. MiXCR, applied by TCRdb to the multiplex PCR reads, yields one record per CDR3 protein. In the table there are a few hundred thousand distinct CDR3 sequences, approximately 15% of which are singletons.

The J gene is TRBJ1-5, the V gene TRBV10-3, with D unclear. Sequencing input: blood. The receptor was derived from a woman under 40 with Graves' hyperthyroidism that later progressed to Graves' ophthalmopathy. Here the CDR3 reads CAISESTGQPQHF. In DNA form, the CDR3 reads TGTGCCATCAGTGAGTCGACGGGGCAGCCCCAGCATTTT.